Listed below are T cell receptor beta chains from one sample, sequenced in a study of a mutant IDH1 vaccine in newly diagnosed glioma. Sequencing used immunoSEQ multiplex PCR; TCRdb keeps in-frame clones, though not all of them. The sample consists of 60,000 or so clones, 80% to 85% of them appearing once. Their cognate antigens are unknown. The sequencing here drew on PBMCs, taken from a glioma patient whose treatment included an IDH1 peptide vaccine. The receptors were gathered from a young man with glioma. CDR3s include the opening cysteine and the closing phenylalanine or tryptophan. The D gene is left open where the match is weak. Rows give clone size only sometimes, using once, few, many, or a class for an expanded clone.

>once|14|TRBV9|TRBJ2-3|TRBD2
CASSSGGDTDTQYF
TGTGCCAGCAGCAGCGGGGGGGACACAGATACGCAGTATTTT
>-|11|TRBV29-1|TRBJ1-2|-
CSAGTDYGYTF
TGCAGCGCCGGGACGGACTATGGCTACACCTTC
>few|13|TRBV6-5|TRBJ2-1|-
CATSTERPKEQFF
TGTGCCACCAGTACGGAGCGGCCAAAGGAGCAGTTCTTC
>-|14|TRBV19|TRBJ1-1|-
CASKGGAGNTEAFF
TGTGCCAGTAAAGGGGGGGCAGGGAACACTGAAGCTTTCTTT
>-|16|TRBV6-4|TRBJ2-3|TRBD2
CASSEIGGGATDTQYF
TGTGCCAGCAGTGAAATAGGCGGGGGGGCCACAGATACGCAGTATTTT
>-|13|TRBV2|TRBJ1-6|-
CASRGTYNSPLHF
TGTGCCAGTCGGGGAACCTATAATTCACCCCTCCACTTT
>-|16|TRBV2|TRBJ1-6|-
CASSEDRVRSNSPLHF
TGTGCCAGCAGTGAAGACCGCGTTAGGAGTAATTCACCCCTCCACTTT
>-|14|TRBV7-2|TRBJ2-7|TRBD1
CASSPRDRGLEQYF
TGTGCCAGCAGCCCCCGGGACAGGGGTCTCGAGCAGTACTTC
>once|16|TRBV4-2|TRBJ1-2|-
CASSQDYRQEIYGYTF
TGTGCCAGCAGCCAAGACTACCGACAGGAAATCTATGGCTACACCTTC
>-|14|TRBV10-2|TRBJ2-2|-
CASSVGSSSGELFF
TGCGCCAGCAGTGTTGGTTCATCCTCCGGGGAGCTGTTTTTT
>-|15|TRBV14|TRBJ2-7|-
CASGSNRCSSYEQYF
TGTGCCAGCGGATCAAACAGGTGTAGCTCCTACGAGCAGTACTTC
>-|14|TRBV5-4|TRBJ1-5|-
CASSDGQHNQPQHF
TGTGCCAGCAGCGACGGACAGCACAATCAGCCCCAGCATTTT
>-|18|TRBV18|TRBJ1-4|-
CASSPRISPAGTNEKLFF
TGTGCCAGCTCACCACGGATTTCCCCAGCGGGAACTAATGAAAAACTGTTTTTT
>-|14|TRBV29-1|TRBJ1-2|-
CSVEDRTGSNGYTF
TGCAGCGTTGAAGACCGCACAGGGTCTAATGGCTACACCTTC
>-|14|TRBV19|TRBJ1-2|-
CASKPRDNNYGYTF
TGTGCCAGTAAGCCCCGGGACAACAACTATGGCTACACCTTC
>few|13|TRBV18|TRBJ1-5|-
CASSPPTGSPQHF
TGTGCCAGCTCACCACCGACAGGATCGCCCCAGCATTTT
>once|13|TRBV6-5|TRBJ1-2|-
CASSPGGGYGYTF
TGTGCCAGCAGCCCCGGGGGAGGCTATGGCTACACCTTC
>-|14|TRBV15|TRBJ2-7|-
CATSRPGVGYEQYF
TGTGCCACCAGCCGCCCGGGGGTAGGCTACGAGCAGTACTTC
>-|17|TRBV21-1|TRBJ1-5|-
CASSNLTGRISNQPQHF
TGTGCCAGCAGCAACTTGACAGGGCGGATTAGCAATCAGCCCCAGCATTTT
>-|15|TRBV18|TRBJ2-1|TRBD1
CASSPGTGDYNEQFF
TGTGCCAGCTCTCCCGGGACAGGGGATTACAATGAGCAGTTCTTC
>-|17|TRBV11-2|TRBJ2-2|TRBD1
CASSPRLGQGRIGELFF
TGTGCCAGCAGCCCGCGTCTGGGACAGGGACGCATCGGGGAGCTGTTTTTT
>-|15|TRBV6-1|TRBJ1-5|-
CASSGGAGANQPQHF
TGTGCCAGCAGTGGGGGGGCCGGGGCGAATCAGCCCCAGCATTTT
>-|14|TRBV5-4|TRBJ1-4|TRBD1
CASSLAGGREKLFF
TGTGCCAGCAGCTTGGCAGGGGGCCGTGAAAAACTGTTTTTT
>-|15|TRBV2|TRBJ1-1|-
CASSEVIGVNTEAFF
TGTGCCAGCAGTGAAGTGATTGGGGTGAACACTGAAGCTTTCTTT
>-|13|TRBV19|TRBJ1-6|TRBD1
CATSGTGNSPLHF
TGTGCCACCTCCGGGACAGGGAATTCACCCCTCCACTTT
>-|15|TRBV18|TRBJ1-2|-
CASSPALQGGYGYTF
TGTGCCAGCTCACCAGCCCTGCAGGGTGGCTATGGCTACACCTTC
>-|14|TRBV4-1|TRBJ2-2|-
CASSQEGEFGELFF
TGCGCCAGCAGCCAAGAAGGGGAATTTGGGGAGCTGTTTTTT
>few|12|TRBV7-9|TRBJ1-1|-
CASSLEATDAFF
TGTGCCAGCAGCTTAGAGGCGACAGACGCTTTCTTT
>-|15|TRBV11-3|TRBJ2-7|TRBD2
CASSQSGGGSYEQYF
TGTGCCAGCAGCCAGAGTGGGGGGGGAAGCTACGAGCAGTACTTC
>-|14|TRBV5-1|TRBJ2-7|-
CASSWAPGSYEQYF
TGCGCCAGCAGCTGGGCCCCCGGGTCCTACGAGCAGTACTTC
>-|13|TRBV5-1|TRBJ1-1|-
CASSLAGNTEAFF
TGCGCCAGCAGCTTGGCTGGGAACACTGAAGCTTTCTTT
>-|14|TRBV30|TRBJ2-7|-
CAWSTALGPYEQYF
TGTGCCTGGAGTACCGCCCTGGGACCCTACGAGCAGTACTTC
>-|16|TRBV10-3|TRBJ2-7|TRBD1
CAISDSAGTGLYEQYF
TGTGCCATCAGTGATTCAGCCGGGACAGGGCTTTACGAGCAGTACTTC
>-|16|TRBV6-6|TRBJ1-5|-
CASSYSSPTGGQPQHF
TGTGCCAGCAGTTACTCGAGCCCTACGGGCGGTCAGCCCCAGCATTTT
>-|14|TRBV4-1|TRBJ2-7|-
CASSPTGSLLEQYF
TGCGCCAGCAGCCCAACAGGGTCTTTACTCGAGCAGTACTTC
>-|13|TRBV6-1|TRBJ1-2|-
CASSEFRTAWYTF
TGTGCCAGCAGTGAATTCAGGACTGCTTGGTACACCTTC
>-|14|TRBV28|TRBJ2-1|-
CASGSVGGYNEQFF
TGTGCCAGCGGTAGTGTAGGGGGCTACAATGAGCAGTTCTTC
>-|14|TRBV5-4|TRBJ1-1|-
CASSSGGGNTEAFF
TGTGCCAGCAGCTCCGGCGGGGGAAATACTGAAGCTTTCTTT
>-|15|TRBV19|TRBJ1-5|TRBD1
CASSISGGSGQPQHF
TGTGCCAGTAGTATCTCAGGGGGTAGCGGTCAGCCCCAGCATTTT
>-|18|TRBV7-9|TRBJ2-1|-
CASSLASLSGSSYNEQFF
TGTGCCAGCAGCTTAGCAAGTCTTTCAGGCAGCTCCTACAATGAGCAGTTCTTC
>-|14|TRBV5-4|TRBJ1-2|TRBD1
CASSSGTGYYGYTF
TGTGCCAGCAGCTCCGGGACAGGGTACTATGGCTACACCTTC
>-|15|TRBV7-2|TRBJ1-5|TRBD1
CASSKTTGMVQPQHF
TGTGCCAGCAGCAAGACGACAGGGATGGTTCAGCCCCAGCATTTT
>-|14|TRBV15|TRBJ1-4|-
CATSRDRRGEKLFF
TGTGCCACCAGCAGAGATCGGCGAGGCGAAAAACTGTTTTTT
>-|13|TRBV19|TRBJ1-1|TRBD1
CASATGVNTEAFF
TGTGCCAGTGCGACAGGGGTGAACACTGAAGCTTTCTTT
>-|13|TRBV7-8|TRBJ1-3|-
CASSQGSGNTIYF
TGTGCCAGCAGCCAGGGCTCTGGAAACACCATATATTTT
>-|15|TRBV15|TRBJ2-7|TRBD1
CATSRGGTDLYEQYF
TGTGCCACCAGCAGAGGGGGGACAGATCTCTACGAGCAGTACTTC
>-|17|TRBV5-1|TRBJ2-3|TRBD2
CASSFGIAGGFTDTQYF
TGCGCCAGCAGCTTCGGGATAGCGGGGGGGTTCACAGATACGCAGTATTTT
>-|15|TRBV7-9|TRBJ1-3|-
CASSHSTGTGNTIYF
TGTGCCAGCAGCCATAGTACAGGGACTGGAAACACCATATATTTT
>-|11|TRBV5-4|TRBJ2-1|TRBD1
CASSSDRVEFF
TGTGCCAGCAGCTCCGACAGGGTTGAGTTCTTC
>-|14|TRBV5-4|TRBJ2-4|-
CASSRQGDKNIQYF
TGTGCCAGCAGTCGCCAGGGAGACAAAAACATTCAGTACTTC
>-|16|TRBV28|TRBJ1-5|-
CASRVAGYYSNQPQHF
TGTGCCAGCAGGGTCGCAGGGTATTATAGCAATCAGCCCCAGCATTTT
>-|12|TRBV5-1|TRBJ2-7|TRBD1
CASSRDGKGAYF
TGCGCCAGCAGCAGGGACGGGAAGGGGGCGTACTTC
>few|13|TRBV2|TRBJ1-4|-
CASSEASQGKLFF
TGTGCCAGCAGTGAAGCATCCCAGGGAAAACTGTTTTTT
>-|15|TRBV9|TRBJ1-4|-
CASSVAAAGNEKLFF
TGTGCCAGCAGCGTAGCAGCCGCCGGTAATGAAAAACTGTTTTTT
>-|19|TRBV5-4|TRBJ1-1|-
CASSLAKESKLQKNTEAFF
TGTGCCAGCAGCTTGGCAAAGGAGTCGAAATTACAGAAGAACACTGAAGCTTTCTTT
>few|15|TRBV2|TRBJ2-1|TRBD1
CASSGRTGLNNEQFF
TGTGCCAGCAGTGGAAGGACAGGGCTGAACAATGAGCAGTTCTTC
>-|14|TRBV5-1|TRBJ1-6|-
CASSPLRDNSPLHF
TGCGCCAGCAGCCCTCTCAGGGATAATTCACCCCTCCACTTT
>-|16|TRBV7-9|TRBJ1-3|-
CASSLKGLVSGNTIYF
TGTGCCAGCAGCTTAAAAGGGCTAGTCTCTGGAAACACCATATATTTT
>-|14|TRBV7-6|TRBJ1-1|-
CASSLVEVNTEAFF
TGTGCCAGCAGCTTAGTCGAGGTGAACACTGAAGCTTTCTTT